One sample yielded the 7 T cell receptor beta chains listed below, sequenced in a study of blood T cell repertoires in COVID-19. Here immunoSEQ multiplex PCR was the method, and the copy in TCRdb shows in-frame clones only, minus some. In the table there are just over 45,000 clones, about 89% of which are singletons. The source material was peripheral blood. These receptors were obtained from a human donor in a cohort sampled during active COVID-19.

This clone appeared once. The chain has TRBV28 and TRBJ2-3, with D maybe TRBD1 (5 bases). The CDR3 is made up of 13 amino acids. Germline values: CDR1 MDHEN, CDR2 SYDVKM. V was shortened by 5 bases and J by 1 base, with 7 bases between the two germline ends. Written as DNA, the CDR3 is TGTGCCAGCAGTAAACAGGGCACAGATACGCAGTATTTT. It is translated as CASSKQGTDTQYF.

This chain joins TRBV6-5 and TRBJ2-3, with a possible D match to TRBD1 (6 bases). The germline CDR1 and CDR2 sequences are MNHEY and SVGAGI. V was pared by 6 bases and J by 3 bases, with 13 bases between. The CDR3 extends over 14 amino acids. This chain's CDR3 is CASRVDRGTDTQYF. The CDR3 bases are TGTGCCAGCAGGGTGGACAGAGGGACAGATACGCAGTATTTT.

The CDR3 here is CASRRTSGAYEQYF. The DNA for the CDR3 is TGTGCCAGCAGGAGGACTAGCGGGGCCTACGAGCAGTACTTC. The rearrangement joins TRBV11-2 to TRBJ2-7; TRBD2 aligns across 12 bases. Germline-derived CDR1 and CDR2 are SGHAT and FQNNGV. V lost 6 bases, J lost 2 bases, and 2 bases stayed unmatched. The CDR3 covers 14 residues.

CDR3 sequence: CASSNPTTGYLGTDTQYF. The DNA of the CDR3 is TGTGCCAGTAGTAATCCCACCACAGGATACCTGGGCACAGATACGCAGTATTTT. This chain links TRBV19 with TRBJ2-3; perhaps TRBD1 as D (5 bases). V dropped 4 bases and J dropped 1 base, with 21 bases sitting between them. The CDR3 contains 18 residues. In germline, CDR1 is LNHDA, CDR2 SQIVND (reference sequence). Supplemented by reference TRBV19 and TRBJ2-3, the full variable domain reads DGGITQSPKYLFRKEGQNVTLSCEQNLNHDAMYWYRQDPGQGLRLIYYSQIVNDFQKGDIAEGYSVSREKKESFPLTVTSAQKNPTAFYLCASSNPTTGYLGTDTQYFGPGTRLTVL.

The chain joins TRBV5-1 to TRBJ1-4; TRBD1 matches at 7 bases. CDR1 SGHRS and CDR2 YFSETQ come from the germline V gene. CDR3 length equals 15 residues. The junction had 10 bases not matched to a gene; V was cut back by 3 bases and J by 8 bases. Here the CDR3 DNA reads TGCGCCAGCAGCTGGGGGGACAGTTTTTCGGAAAAACTGTTTTTT. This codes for CASSWGDSFSEKLFF.

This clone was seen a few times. CDR3 DNA sequence: TGTGCCAGCAGTTTAGGACTAGCGGGAGCGGGGGTAGGTGAGCAGTTCTTC. This sequence encodes CASSLGLAGAGVGEQFF. The rearrangement uses TRBV28 and TRBJ2-1, with 13 bases that match TRBD2. J was trimmed by 9 bases and V by 2 bases; bases with no gene match: 10. There are 17 residues in the CDR3. CDR1 MDHEN and CDR2 SYDVKM come from the germline V gene.

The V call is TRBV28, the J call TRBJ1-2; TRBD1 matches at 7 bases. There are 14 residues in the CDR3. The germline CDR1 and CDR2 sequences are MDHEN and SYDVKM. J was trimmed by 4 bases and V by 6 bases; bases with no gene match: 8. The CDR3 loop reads CASRVTGESYGYTF. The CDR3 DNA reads TGTGCCAGCAGGGTAACAGGGGAAAGCTATGGCTACACCTTC.